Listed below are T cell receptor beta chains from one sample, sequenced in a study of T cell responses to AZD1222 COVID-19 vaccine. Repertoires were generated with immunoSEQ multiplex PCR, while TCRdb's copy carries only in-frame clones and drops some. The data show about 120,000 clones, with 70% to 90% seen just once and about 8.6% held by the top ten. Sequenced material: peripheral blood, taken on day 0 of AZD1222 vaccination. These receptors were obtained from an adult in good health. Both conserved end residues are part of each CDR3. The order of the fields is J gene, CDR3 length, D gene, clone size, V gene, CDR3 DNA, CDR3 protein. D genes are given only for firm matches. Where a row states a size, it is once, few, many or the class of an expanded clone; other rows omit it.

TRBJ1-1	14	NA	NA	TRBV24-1	TGTGCCACCAGTGATAGGACAGAGAACACTGAAGCTTTCTTT	CATSDRTENTEAFF
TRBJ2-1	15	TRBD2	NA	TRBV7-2	TGTGCCAGCAGCTTAGGGCGGGAGCCTTACAATGAGCAGTTCTTC	CASSLGREPYNEQFF
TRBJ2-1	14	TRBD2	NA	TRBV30	TGTGCCTGGGAGGGACTAGCCCGTTCCGGGGAGCAGTTCTTC	CAWEGLARSGEQFF
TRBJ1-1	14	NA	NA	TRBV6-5	TGTGCCAGCAGCGGAGGGCCCCCCGGCACTGAAGCTTTCTTT	CASSGGPPGTEAFF
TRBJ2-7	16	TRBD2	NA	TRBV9	TGTGCCAGCAGCGTAACCCCCGTCCAGCGGGAGGGCCATATGTACTTC	CASSVTPVQREGHMYF
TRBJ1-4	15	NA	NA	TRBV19	TGTGCCAGTACCTTACTGGGTACGGCTAATGAAAAACTGTTTTTT	CASTLLGTANEKLFF
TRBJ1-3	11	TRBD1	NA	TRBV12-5	TGTGCTAGTGGCCTCGACAGGGCCATATATTTT	CASGLDRAIYF
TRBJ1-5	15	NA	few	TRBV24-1	TGTGCCACCAGTGCAGGACAATATCGCAATCAGCCCCAGCATTTT	CATSAGQYRNQPQHF
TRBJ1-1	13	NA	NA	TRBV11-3	TGTGCCAGCAGCCCGGGGGTCCGTCAGGAAGCTTTCTTT	CASSPGVRQEAFF
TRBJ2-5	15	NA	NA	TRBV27	TGTGCCAGCAGTAGGGGGGGTCCAAGAAAGGAGACCCAGTACTTC	CASSRGGPRKETQYF
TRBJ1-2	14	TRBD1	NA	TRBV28	TGTGCCAGCAGTCCGCCGACAGGGGTGGGTGGCTACACCTTC	CASSPPTGVGGYTF
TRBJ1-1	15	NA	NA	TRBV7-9	TGTGCCAGCAGCATTAGGAGAGCCATGAACACTGAAGCTTTCTTT	CASSIRRAMNTEAFF
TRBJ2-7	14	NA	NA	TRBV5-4	TGTGCCAGCAGCAACCAGGGTGTCTCCTACGAGCAGTACTTC	CASSNQGVSYEQYF
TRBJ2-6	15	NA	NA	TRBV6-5	TGTGCCAGCAGTTATCCTTCTGCTGGGGCCAACGTCCTGACTTTC	CASSYPSAGANVLTF
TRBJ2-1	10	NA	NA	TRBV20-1	TGCAGTGCTAGACACAATGAGCAGTTCTTC	CSARHNEQFF
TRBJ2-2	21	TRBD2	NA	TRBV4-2	TGTGCCAGCAGCCATGTCCCGGGACTAGCGGGGGGAATGGACACCACCGGGGAGCTGTTTTTT	CASSHVPGLAGGMDTTGELFF
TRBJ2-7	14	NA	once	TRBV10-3	TGTGCCATCAGTGAGTCGACGGTCCCCTACGAGCAGTACTTC	CAISESTVPYEQYF
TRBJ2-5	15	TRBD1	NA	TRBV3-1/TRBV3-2	TGTGCCAGCAGCAGCCGACAGGGGAACCAAGAGACCCAGTACTTC	CASSSRQGNQETQYF
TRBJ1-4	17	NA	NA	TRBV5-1	TGCGCCAGCAGCCCAACGGACGGCAACCCAACTAATGAAAAACTGTTTTTT	CASSPTDGNPTNEKLFF
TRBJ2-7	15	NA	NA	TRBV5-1	TGCGCCAGCAGCTTTAGGTGGGAAGGCTCCTACGAGCAGTACTTC	CASSFRWEGSYEQYF
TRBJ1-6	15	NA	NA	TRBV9	TGTGCCAGCAGCGAGGAGGGGCTCTATAATTCACCCCTCCACTTT	CASSEEGLYNSPLHF
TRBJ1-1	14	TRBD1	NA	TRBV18	TGTGCCAGCTCAGACACGACAGGGCGGCCTGAAGCTTTCTTT	CASSDTTGRPEAFF
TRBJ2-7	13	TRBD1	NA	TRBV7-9	TGTGCCAGCAGCTTCGGGACAGTCTACGAGCAGTACTTC	CASSFGTVYEQYF
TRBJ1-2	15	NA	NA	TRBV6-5	TGTGCCAGCAGTTACTCGACAGTGAGCCACTATGGCTACACCTTC	CASSYSTVSHYGYTF
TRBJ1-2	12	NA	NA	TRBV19	TGTGCCAGTAGTATCGGCCGGTATGGCTACACCTTC	CASSIGRYGYTF
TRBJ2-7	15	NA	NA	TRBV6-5	TGTGCCAGCAGTTACTCCTCGACGAGCCACCTCGGGCAGTACTTC	CASSYSSTSHLGQYF
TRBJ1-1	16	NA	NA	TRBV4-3	TGCGCCAGCAGCCAAGGGGTTCCGGGCAGCGGCACTGAAGCTTTCTTT	CASSQGVPGSGTEAFF
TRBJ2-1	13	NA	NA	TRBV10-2	TGCGCCAGCAGTGACCAGGGGCCCAATGAGCAGTTCTTC	CASSDQGPNEQFF
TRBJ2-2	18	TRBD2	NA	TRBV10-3	TGTGCCATCAGTGAGCCCGTCCTCAGCGGGGGGGAGACCGGGGAGCTGTTTTTT	CAISEPVLSGGETGELFF
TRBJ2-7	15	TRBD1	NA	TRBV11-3	TGTGCCAGCAGCTTGACCGGGACAGGGACTTACGAGCAGTACTTC	CASSLTGTGTYEQYF
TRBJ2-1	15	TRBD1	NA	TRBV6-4	TGTGCCAGCAGTCCACGACAGGGCTCCTACAATGAGCAGTTCTTC	CASSPRQGSYNEQFF
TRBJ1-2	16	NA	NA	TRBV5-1	TGCGCCAGCAGCCCACAAGGCCTAGACCCAGTCTATGGCTACACCTTC	CASSPQGLDPVYGYTF
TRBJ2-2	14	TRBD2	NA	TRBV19	TGTGCCAGTACGGGGGGGCCTGGGACCGGGGAGCTGTTTTTT	CASTGGPGTGELFF
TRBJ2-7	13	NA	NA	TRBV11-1	TGTGCCAGCAGCTTAGCGGTCGGCTACGAGCAGTACTTC	CASSLAVGYEQYF